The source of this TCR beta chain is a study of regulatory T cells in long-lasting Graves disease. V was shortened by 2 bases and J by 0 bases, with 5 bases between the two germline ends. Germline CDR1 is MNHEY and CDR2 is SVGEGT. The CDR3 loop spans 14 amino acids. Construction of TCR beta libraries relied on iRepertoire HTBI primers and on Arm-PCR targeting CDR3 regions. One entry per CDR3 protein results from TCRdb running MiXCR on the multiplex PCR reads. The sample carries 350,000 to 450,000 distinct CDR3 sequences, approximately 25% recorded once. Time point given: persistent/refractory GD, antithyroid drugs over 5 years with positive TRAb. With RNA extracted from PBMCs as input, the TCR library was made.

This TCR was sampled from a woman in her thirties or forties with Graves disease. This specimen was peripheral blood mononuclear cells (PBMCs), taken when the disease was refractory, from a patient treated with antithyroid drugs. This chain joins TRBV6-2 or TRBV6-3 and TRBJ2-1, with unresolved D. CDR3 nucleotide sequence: TGTGCCAGCAGTTACAGGGACTCCTACAATGAGCAGTTCTTC. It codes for CASSYRDSYNEQFF.